This T cell receptor beta chain derives from a study of regulatory T cells in long-lasting Graves disease. Noted time point: persistent/refractory GD, antithyroid drugs over 5 years with positive TRAb. PBMC RNA was the source of the TCR library. The J segment lost 7 bases and the V segment lost 4 bases, leaving 12 bases of the junction unmatched. The CDR3 runs to 16 residues. Researchers made TCR beta libraries by using iRepertoire HTBI primers and running Arm-PCR on CDR3 regions. TCRdb re-analysed the multiplex PCR reads in MiXCR, keeping a single row per CDR3 protein. The sample consists of about 660,000 distinct CDR3 sequences, approximately 29% of them appearing once.

The chain is built from TRBV12-3 or TRBV12-4 and TRBJ1-4; TRBD1 matches at 7 bases. This TCR was sampled from a female donor with Graves disease. The material was peripheral blood mononuclear cells (PBMCs), obtained when the disease was refractory, from a patient treated with antithyroid drugs. CDR3 loop: CASSSETGAPFEKLFF. The DNA for the CDR3 is TGTGCCAGCAGTTCCGAAACAGGGGCCCCCTTTGAAAAACTGTTTTTT.